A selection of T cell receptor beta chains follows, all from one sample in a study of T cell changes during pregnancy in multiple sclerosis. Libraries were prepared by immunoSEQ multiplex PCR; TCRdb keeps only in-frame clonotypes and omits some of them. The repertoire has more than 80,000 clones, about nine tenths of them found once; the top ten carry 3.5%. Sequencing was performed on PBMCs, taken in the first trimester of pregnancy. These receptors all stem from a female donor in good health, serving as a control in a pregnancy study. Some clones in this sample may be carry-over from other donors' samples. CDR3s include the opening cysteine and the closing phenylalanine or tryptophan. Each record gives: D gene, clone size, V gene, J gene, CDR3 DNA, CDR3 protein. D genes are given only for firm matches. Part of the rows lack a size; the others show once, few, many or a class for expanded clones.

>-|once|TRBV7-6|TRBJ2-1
TGTGCCAGCAGCTTTTCGGGGGGCAGCAATGAGCAGTTCTTC
CASSFSGGSNEQFF
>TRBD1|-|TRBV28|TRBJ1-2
TGTGCCAGCTGGACAGGGGGAGGAAACTATGGCTACACCTTC
CASWTGGGNYGYTF
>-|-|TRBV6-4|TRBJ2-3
TGTGCCAGCAGTGTCGGAGGGGAGGCAGATACGCAGTATTTT
CASSVGGEADTQYF
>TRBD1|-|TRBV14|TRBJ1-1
TGTGCCAGCAGCCGATGGACAGGGGCGGGGACTGAAGCTTTCTTT
CASSRWTGAGTEAFF
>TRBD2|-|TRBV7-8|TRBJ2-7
TGTGCCAGCAGCCATAGCGGGAGGGCCGTCGACGAGCAGTACTTC
CASSHSGRAVDEQYF
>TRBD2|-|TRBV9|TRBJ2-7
TGTGCCAGCAGCGCAACTAGCGACGGGCTCGAGCAGTACTTC
CASSATSDGLEQYF
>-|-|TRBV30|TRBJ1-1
TGTGCCTGGAGAAGGCAGGGGAACACTGAAGCTTTCTTT
CAWRRQGNTEAFF
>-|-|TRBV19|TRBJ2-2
TGTGCCAGTAAGACCGAGGGGGGGAAAACGGGGGAGCTGTTTTTT
CASKTEGGKTGELFF
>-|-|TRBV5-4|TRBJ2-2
TGTGCCAGCAGCCCGACAGTGGGTGGAACCGGGGAGCTGTTTTTT
CASSPTVGGTGELFF
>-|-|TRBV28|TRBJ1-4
TGTGCCAGCAGTTTTGGGAGCCAGGATTGGAGAGAAAGTGAAAAACTGTTTTTT
CASSFGSQDWRESEKLFF
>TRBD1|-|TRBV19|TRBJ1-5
TGTGCCAGTAGACGACAGGGCATGGGCAATCAGCCCCAGCATTTT
CASRRQGMGNQPQHF
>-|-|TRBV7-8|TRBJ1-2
TGTGCCAGCAGCAACGGACAGATCTGGGGTGGCTACACCTTC
CASSNGQIWGGYTF